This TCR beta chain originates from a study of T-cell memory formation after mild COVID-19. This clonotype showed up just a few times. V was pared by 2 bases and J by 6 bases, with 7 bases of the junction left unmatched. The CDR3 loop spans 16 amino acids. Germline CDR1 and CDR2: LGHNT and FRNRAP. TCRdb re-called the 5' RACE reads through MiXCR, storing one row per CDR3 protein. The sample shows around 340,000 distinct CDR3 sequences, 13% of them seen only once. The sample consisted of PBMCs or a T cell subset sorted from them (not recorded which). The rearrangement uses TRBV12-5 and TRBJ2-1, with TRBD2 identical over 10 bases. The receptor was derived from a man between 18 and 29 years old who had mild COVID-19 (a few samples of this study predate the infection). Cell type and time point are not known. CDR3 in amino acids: CASGLLSGGTLNEQFF. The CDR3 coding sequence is TGTGCTAGTGGTTTGCTTAGCGGGGGGACCCTCAATGAGCAGTTCTTC.